This T cell receptor (beta chain) appears in the sequencing data of a study of cytomegalovirus exposure and HLA in healthy donors. Looking at the study overall: Earlier findings included about 120 million unique TCR beta sequences obtained from 150 million to 200 million T cells.

Study observations and caveats: An analysis done earlier found most TCR beta V segments productive about 87% or about 30% of the time.

It was with 60 Vbeta and 13 Jbeta primers that the PCR ran. The assay was immunoSEQ multiplex PCR, and TCRdb's table has in-frame clones only and misses some. The sample records 130,000 or so clones, just under 80% being singletons. The CDR3 is made up of 17 amino acids. The V and J ends lost 7 bases and 2 bases, in that order; junction bases with no gene match: 16. Germline CDR1 reads LNHDA; CDR2 reads SQIVND (reference sequence). The table lists this clone with a few counts. Antigen unknown. The donors (healthy individuals) were bone marrow donors. The chain is built from TRBV19 and TRBJ1-2, with 7 bases aligning to TRBD1. Sequencing was done on a sample of PBMCs. The sequence derives from a woman between 18 and 29 years old in good health and CMV-seronegative. This CDR3 is CASTSRTGLSHNYGYTF. CDR3 bases: TGTGCCAGTACGTCGAGGACAGGCCTCAGTCACAACTATGGCTACACCTTC.